The rows below give T cell receptor beta chains drawn from one sample of a study of T-cell memory formation after mild COVID-19. TCRdb re-called the 5' RACE reads through MiXCR, storing one row per CDR3 protein. The data contain hundreds of thousands of distinct CDR3 sequences, roughly 20% of them singletons. The sequenced sample was PBMCs or a T cell subset sorted from them (not recorded which). These receptors all stem from a man aged 18 to 30 who had mild COVID-19 (a few samples of this study predate the infection). Cell type and time point are not known. Each CDR3 is given with its conserved first and last residue.

v_call cdr3_aa
TRBV19 CASSPGTELRPQHF
TRBV5-1 CASSLDGNTIYF
TRBV10-1 CASSESAISTDTQYF
TRBV12-3/TRBV12-4 CASSYTGGLDQPQHF
TRBV5-1 CASSLVGQGVPEAFF
TRBV4-3 CASSPIGTSGYNEQFF
TRBV29-1 CSVAYRVGSSYEQYF
TRBV20-1 CSASQDPLSGANVLTF
TRBV6-6 CASSYSGRGNTIYF
TRBV2 CASSDRNRPLHF
TRBV5-1 CASSPQGWETQYF
TRBV7-9 CASSLVTSEQYF
TRBV9 CASSVWAGTYNEQFF